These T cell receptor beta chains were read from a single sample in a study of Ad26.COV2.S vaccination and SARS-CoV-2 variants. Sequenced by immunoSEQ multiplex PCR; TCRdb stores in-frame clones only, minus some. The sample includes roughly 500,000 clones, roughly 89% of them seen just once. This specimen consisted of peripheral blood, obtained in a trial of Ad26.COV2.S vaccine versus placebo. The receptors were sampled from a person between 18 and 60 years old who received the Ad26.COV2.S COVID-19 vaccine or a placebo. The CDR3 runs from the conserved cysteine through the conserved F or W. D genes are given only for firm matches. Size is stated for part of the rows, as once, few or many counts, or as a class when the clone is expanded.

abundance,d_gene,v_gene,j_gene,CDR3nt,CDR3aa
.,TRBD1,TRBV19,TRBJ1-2,TGTGCCAGTACACGGGAGGGGGCCCGAGCTAACTATGGCTACACCTTC,CASTREGARANYGYTF
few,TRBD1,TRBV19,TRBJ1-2,TGTGCCAGTACCATAACAGCGCCCGGGACAGCCTCCTTCTATGGCTACACCTTC,CASTITAPGTASFYGYTF
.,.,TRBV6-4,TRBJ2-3,TGTGCCAGCAGTGTCTTACCGGGTCATACGCAGTATTTT,CASSVLPGHTQYF
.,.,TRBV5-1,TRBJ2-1,TGCGCCAGCAGGTGGGGTAGGGGCAATGAGCAGTTCTTC,CASRWGRGNEQFF
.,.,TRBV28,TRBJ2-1,TGTGCCAGCAGTTTACCTAGAGCGTTTTGGTACAATGAGCAGTTCTTC,CASSLPRAFWYNEQFF
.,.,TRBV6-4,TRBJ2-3,TGTGCCAGCAGTGACCGCGGGATCTCCACAGATACGCAGTATTTT,CASSDRGISTDTQYF
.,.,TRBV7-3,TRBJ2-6,TGTGCCAGCAGCTACCTTAGGGCCAACGTCCTGACTTTC,CASSYLRANVLTF
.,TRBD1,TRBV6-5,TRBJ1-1,TGTGCCAGCAGCAGGGGGGGGGACACTGAAGCTTTCTTT,CASSRGGDTEAFF
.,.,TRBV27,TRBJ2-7,TGTGCCAGCAGGGGGACACAGGCTATTTACGAGCAGTACTTC,CASRGTQAIYEQYF
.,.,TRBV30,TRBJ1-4,TGTGCCTGGGGTCGGGCAAATGAAAAACTGTTTTTT,CAWGRANEKLFF
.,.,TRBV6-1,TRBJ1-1,TGTGCCAGCAGTGAAATAGCAGGGAGCACTGAAGCTTTCTTT,CASSEIAGSTEAFF
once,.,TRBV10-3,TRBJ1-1,TGTGCCATCAGTGAGTGGGGGGCGAACACTGAAGCTTTCTTT,CAISEWGANTEAFF
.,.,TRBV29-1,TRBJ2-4,TGCAGCTATCGGGGCGGAGAGGGAAACATTCAGTACTTC,CSYRGGEGNIQYF
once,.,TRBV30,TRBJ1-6,TGTGCCTGGAGGGACGGCCTAGAGTCACCCCTCCACTTT,CAWRDGLESPLHF
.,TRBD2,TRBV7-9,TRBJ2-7,TGTGCCAGCAGCCCCAGACTAGCGCCGTTGGAGCAGTACTTC,CASSPRLAPLEQYF
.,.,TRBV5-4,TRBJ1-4,TGTGCCAGCAGCTTACCGAATGAAAAACTGTTTTTT,CASSLPNEKLFF
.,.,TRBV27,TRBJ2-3,TGTGCCAGCATTGGCAGGGGATCGGATACGCAGTATTTT,CASIGRGSDTQYF
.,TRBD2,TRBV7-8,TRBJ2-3,TGTGCCAGCAGCTTGTTGACGGGAGGGGATACGCAGTATTTT,CASSLLTGGDTQYF
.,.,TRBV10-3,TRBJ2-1,TGTGCCATCAGTGAGGCCCCGGGACATTCCTACAATGAGCAGTTCTTC,CAISEAPGHSYNEQFF
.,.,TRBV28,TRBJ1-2,TGTGCCAGCATTCCTTACCCCCGGAGGGGTAGTCATGGCTACACCTTC,CASIPYPRRGSHGYTF
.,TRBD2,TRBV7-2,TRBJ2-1,TGTGCCAGCAGCCGGGATAGCGGGAGTGATCTAGGTGAGCAGTTCTTC,CASSRDSGSDLGEQFF
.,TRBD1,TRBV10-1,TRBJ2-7,TGCGCCAGCAGTGAGTCCCAACAGGGGGCCTACGAGCAGTACTTC,CASSESQQGAYEQYF
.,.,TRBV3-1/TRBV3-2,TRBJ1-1,TGTGCCAGCAGCCAATATACAGGTCCGAACACTGAAGCTTTCTTT,CASSQYTGPNTEAFF
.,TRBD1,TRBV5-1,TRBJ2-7,TGCGCCAGCAGCGCAGCACAGGGGCCTAACCGGGAGCAGTACTTC,CASSAAQGPNREQYF
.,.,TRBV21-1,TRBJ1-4,TGTGCCAGCAGGACAGGGTTCGATGAAAAACTGTTTTTT,CASRTGFDEKLFF
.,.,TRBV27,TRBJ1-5,TGTGCCAGCAGGGGGGGTCAGGAATGGGATAGCAATCAGCCCCAGCATTTT,CASRGGQEWDSNQPQHF
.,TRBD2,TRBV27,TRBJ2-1,TGTGCCAGCAGTGTTTCGGGAGGGACCTACAATGAGCAGTTCTTC,CASSVSGGTYNEQFF
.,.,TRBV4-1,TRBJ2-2,TGCGCCAGCAGCCAAGTCTCCCTGAACACCGGGGAGCTGTTTTTT,CASSQVSLNTGELFF
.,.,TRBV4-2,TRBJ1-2,TGTGCCAGCAGCCAAGAAGGCGACGGGGTTTTCTATGGCTACACCTTC,CASSQEGDGVFYGYTF
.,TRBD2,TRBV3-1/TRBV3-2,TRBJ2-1,TGTGCCAGCAGCCAAGACGGGAGGGTATACAATGAGCAGTTCTTC,CASSQDGRVYNEQFF
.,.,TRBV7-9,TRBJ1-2,TGTGCCAGCAGCTTAGAACAGGGACTCGCAGGCTACACCTTC,CASSLEQGLAGYTF